This TCR beta chain was sequenced in a study of control samples from healthy donors and cancer patients. Generated by immunoSEQ multiplex PCR, the TCRdb table keeps only in-frame clones and is missing some. This table has around 50,000 clones, approximately 89% appearing once. Trimming took 5 bases from V and 5 from J, leaving 10 bases between them. The CDR3 has 12 residues. Germline CDR1 KGHSH, CDR2 LQKENI. This receptor was taken from a man aged 35 to 55 with colorectal cancer. V is TRBV18 and J is TRBJ2-7; either TRBD1 or TRBD2 may supply D (6 bases each). The sequencing sample was made of PBMCs. Here the CDR3 reads CASSFGGHEQYF. The CDR3 DNA sequence: TGTGCCAGCTCATTCGGGGGCCACGAGCAGTACTTC.